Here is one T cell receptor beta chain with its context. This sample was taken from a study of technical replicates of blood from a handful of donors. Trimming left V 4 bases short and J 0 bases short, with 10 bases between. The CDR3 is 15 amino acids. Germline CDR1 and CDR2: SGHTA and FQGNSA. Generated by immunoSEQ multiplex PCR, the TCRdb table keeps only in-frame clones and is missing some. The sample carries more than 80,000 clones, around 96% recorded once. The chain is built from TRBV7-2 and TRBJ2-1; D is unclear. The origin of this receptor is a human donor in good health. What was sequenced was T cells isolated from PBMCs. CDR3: CASSSLVVSYNEQFF. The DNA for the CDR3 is TGTGCCAGCAGCTCTCTAGTAGTCTCCTACAATGAGCAGTTCTTC.